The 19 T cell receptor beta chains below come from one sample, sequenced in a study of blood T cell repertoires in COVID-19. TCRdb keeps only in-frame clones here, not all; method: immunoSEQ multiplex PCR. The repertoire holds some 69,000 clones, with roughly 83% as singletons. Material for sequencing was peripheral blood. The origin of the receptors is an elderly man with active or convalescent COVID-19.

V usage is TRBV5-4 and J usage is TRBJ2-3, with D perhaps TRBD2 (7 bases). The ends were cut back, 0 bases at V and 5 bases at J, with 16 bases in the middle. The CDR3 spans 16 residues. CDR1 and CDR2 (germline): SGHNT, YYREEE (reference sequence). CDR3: CASSLGFGGARDTQYF. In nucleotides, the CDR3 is TGTGCCAGCAGCTTGGGGTTTGGGGGGGCGAGAGATACGCAGTATTTT. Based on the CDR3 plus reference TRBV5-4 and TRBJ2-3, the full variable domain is ETGVTQSPTHLIKTRGQQVTLRCSSQSGHNTVSWYQQALGQGPQFIFQYYREEENGRGNFPPRFSGLQFPNYSSELNVNALELDDSALYLCASSLGFGGARDTQYFGPGTRLTVL.

The CDR3 is CASSLASAYNEQFF. CDR3 sequence (DNA): TGCGCCAGCAGCTTGGCTTCGGCCTACAATGAGCAGTTCTTC. V usage is TRBV5-1 and J usage is TRBJ2-1; D is unclear. Trimming cost V 0 bases and J 2 bases, with 6 bases left between them. Germline CDR1 reads SGHRS; CDR2 reads YFSETQ. The CDR3 consists of 14 residues.

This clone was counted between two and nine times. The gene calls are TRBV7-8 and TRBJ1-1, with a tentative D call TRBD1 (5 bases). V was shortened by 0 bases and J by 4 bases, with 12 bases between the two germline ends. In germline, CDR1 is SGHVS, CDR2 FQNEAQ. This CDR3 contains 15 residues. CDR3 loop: CASSLAGTGVTEAFF. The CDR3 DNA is TGTGCCAGCAGCTTAGCCGGAACGGGGGTCACTGAAGCTTTCTTT.

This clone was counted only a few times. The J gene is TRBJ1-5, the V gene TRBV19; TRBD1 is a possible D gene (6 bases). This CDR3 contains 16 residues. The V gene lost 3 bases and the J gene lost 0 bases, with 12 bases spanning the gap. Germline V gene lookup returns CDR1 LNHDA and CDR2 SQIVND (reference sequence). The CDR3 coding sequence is TGTGCCAGTAGTATCTCCACAGGGTATAGCAATCAGCCCCAGCATTTT. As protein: CASSISTGYSNQPQHF.

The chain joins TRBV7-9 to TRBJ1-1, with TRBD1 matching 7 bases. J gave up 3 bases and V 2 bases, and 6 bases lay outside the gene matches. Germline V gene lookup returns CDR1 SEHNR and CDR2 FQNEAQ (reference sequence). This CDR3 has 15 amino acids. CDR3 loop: CASSLSTGVDTEAFF. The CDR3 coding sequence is TGTGCCAGCAGCTTATCAACAGGGGTTGACACTGAAGCTTTCTTT.

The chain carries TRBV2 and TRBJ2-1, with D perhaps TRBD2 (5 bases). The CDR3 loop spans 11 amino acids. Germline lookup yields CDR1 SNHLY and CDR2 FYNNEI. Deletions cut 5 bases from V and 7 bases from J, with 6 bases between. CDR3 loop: CASSTRNEQFF. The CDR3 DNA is TGTGCCAGCAGTACTAGAAATGAGCAGTTCTTC. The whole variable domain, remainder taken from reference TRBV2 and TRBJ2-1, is EPEVTQTPSHQVTQMGQEVILRCVPISNHLYFYWYRQILGQKVEFLVSFYNNEISEKSEIFDDQFSVERPDGSNFTLKIRSTKLEDSAMYFCASSTRNEQFFGPGTRLTVL.

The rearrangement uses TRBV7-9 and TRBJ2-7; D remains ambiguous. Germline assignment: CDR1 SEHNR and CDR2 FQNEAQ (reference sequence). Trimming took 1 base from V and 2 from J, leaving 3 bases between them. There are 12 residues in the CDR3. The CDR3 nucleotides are TGTGCCAGCAGCTTAGATACCTACGAGCAGTACTTC. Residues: CASSLDTYEQYF.

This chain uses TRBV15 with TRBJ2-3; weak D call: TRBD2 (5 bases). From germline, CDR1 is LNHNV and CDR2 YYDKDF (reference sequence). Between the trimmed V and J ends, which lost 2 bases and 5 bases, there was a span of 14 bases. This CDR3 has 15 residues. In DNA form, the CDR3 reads TGTGCCACCAGCAGAAATTCAGGACTTAGAGATACGCAGTATTTT. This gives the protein CATSRNSGLRDTQYF.

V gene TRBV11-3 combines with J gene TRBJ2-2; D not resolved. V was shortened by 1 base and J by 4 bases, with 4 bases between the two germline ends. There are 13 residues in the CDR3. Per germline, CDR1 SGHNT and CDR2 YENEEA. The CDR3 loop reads CASSLVLTGELFF. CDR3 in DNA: TGTGCCAGCAGCTTAGTACTCACCGGGGAGCTGTTTTTT.

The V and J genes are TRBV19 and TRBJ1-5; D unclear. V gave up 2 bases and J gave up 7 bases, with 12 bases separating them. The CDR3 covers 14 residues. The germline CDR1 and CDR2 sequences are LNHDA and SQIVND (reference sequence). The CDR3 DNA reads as TGTGCCAGTAGTATATCGTCAGGCGGGCAGCCCCAGCATTTT. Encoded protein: CASSISSGGQPQHF. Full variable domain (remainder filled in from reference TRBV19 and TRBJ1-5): DGGITQSPKYLFRKEGQNVTLSCEQNLNHDAMYWYRQDPGQGLRLIYYSQIVNDFQKGDIAEGYSVSREKKESFPLTVTSAQKNPTAFYLCASSISSGGQPQHFGDGTRLSIL.

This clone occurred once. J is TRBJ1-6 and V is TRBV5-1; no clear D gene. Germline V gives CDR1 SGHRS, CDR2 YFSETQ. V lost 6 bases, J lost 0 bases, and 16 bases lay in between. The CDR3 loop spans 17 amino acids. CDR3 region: CASTRGAASSYNSPLHF. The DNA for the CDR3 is TGCGCCAGCACCCGAGGTGCCGCAAGCTCCTATAATTCACCCCTCCACTTT.

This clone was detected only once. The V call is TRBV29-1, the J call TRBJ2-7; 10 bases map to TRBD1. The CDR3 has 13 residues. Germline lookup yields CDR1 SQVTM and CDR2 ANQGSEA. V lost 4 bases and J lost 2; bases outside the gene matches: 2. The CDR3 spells CSVGTGGTYEQYF. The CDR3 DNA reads TGCAGCGTTGGGACAGGGGGAACCTACGAGCAGTACTTC.

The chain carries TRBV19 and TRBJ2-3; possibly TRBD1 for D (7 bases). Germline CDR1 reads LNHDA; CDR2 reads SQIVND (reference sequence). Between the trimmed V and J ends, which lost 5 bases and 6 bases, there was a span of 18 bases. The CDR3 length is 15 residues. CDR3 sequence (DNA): TGTGCCAGTAGTCCCCGGGACAGAGGAGGGGATACGCAGTATTTT. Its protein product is CASSPRDRGGDTQYF.

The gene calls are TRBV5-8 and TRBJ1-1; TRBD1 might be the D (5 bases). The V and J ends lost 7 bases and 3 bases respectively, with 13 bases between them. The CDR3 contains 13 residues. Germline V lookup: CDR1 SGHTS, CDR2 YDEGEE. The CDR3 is CASGQDWDTEAFF. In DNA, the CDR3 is TGTGCCAGCGGACAAGATTGGGACACTGAAGCTTTCTTT. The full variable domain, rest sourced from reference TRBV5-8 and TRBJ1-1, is EAGVTQSPTHLIKTRGQQATLRCSPISGHTSVYWYQQALGLGLQFLLWYDEGEERNRGNFPPRFSGRQFPNYSSELNVNALELEDSALYLCASGQDWDTEAFFGQGTRLTVV.

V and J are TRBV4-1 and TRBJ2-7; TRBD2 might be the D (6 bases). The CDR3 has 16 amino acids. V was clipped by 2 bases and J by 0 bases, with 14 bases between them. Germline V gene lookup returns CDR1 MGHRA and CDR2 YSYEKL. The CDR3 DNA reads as TGCGCCAGCAGCCAACATCCGGGACTTGTCTCCTACGAGCAGTACTTC. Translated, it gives CASSQHPGLVSYEQYF.

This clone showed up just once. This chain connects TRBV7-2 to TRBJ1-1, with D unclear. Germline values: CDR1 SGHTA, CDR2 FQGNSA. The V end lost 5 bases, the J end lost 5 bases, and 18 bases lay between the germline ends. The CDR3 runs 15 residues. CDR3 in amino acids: CASSLNGRLGTEAFF. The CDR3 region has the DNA TGTGCCAGCAGCCTGAATGGGAGGTTGGGAACTGAAGCTTTCTTT.

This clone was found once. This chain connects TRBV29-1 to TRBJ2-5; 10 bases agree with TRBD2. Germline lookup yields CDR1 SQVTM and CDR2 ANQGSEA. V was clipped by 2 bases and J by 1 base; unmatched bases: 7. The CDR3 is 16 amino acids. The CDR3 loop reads CSVEIGLAALQETQYF. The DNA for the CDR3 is TGCAGCGTTGAAATCGGACTAGCGGCCCTCCAAGAGACCCAGTACTTC.

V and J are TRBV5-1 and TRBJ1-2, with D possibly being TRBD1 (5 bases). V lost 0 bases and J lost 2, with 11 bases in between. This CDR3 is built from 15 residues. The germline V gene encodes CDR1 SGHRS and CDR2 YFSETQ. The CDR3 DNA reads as TGCGCCAGCAGCTTGGGCCCGGACAAGAACTATGGCTACACCTTC. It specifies CASSLGPDKNYGYTF.

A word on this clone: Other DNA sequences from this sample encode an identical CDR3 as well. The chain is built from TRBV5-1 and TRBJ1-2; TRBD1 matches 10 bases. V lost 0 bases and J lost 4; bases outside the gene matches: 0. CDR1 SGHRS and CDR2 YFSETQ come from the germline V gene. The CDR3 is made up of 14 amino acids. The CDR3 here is CASSLGQGAYGYTF. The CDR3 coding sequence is TGCGCCAGCAGCTTGGGACAGGGGGCCTATGGCTACACCTTC.